These 21 T cell receptor beta chains share one sample of origin, sequenced in a study of OX40 agonist ivuxolimab in advanced cancers. The library was made by the immunoSEQ multiplex PCR assay. In its TCRdb copy, this immuneACCESS table keeps in-frame sequences only and misses some clones. Where compared with another copy, unresolved V genes explain less than half of these, and the others have no known cause. The sample table records about 100,000 clones; roughly 90% of these occur just once. Clones ranked in the top ten supply approximately 0.55% of the sample. The sample here was CD4+ or CD8+ T cells sorted from blood, taken in a trial of the OX40 agonist ivuxolimab. These receptors were taken from an adult with an advanced solid tumor such as melanoma, head and neck, liver or kidney cancer.

The chain has TRBV30 and TRBJ1-4; the match to TRBD1 covers 12 bases. The germline gives CDR1 GTSNPN, CDR2 SVGIG (reference sequence). The J segment lost 9 bases and the V segment lost 2 bases, leaving 10 bases of the junction unmatched. This CDR3 comprises 16 residues. This CDR3 reads CAWSPRDRGRTKKLFF. In DNA, the CDR3 is TGTGCCTGGAGTCCCCGGGACAGGGGGCGAACCAAAAAACTGTTTTTT.

The CDR3 reads CASSLGQGETQYF. For the CDR3, the DNA is TGCGCCAGCAGCTTGGGTCAGGGAGAGACCCAGTACTTC. V gene TRBV5-1 combines with J gene TRBJ2-5; D perhaps matches TRBD1 (5 bases). CDR1 and CDR2 from the germline V gene are SGHRS and YFSETQ. The CDR3 covers 13 residues. Trimming took 0 bases from V and 4 from J, leaving 7 bases between them.

The chain joins TRBV19 to TRBJ1-2; the match to TRBD1 covers 7 bases. The CDR3 has 14 residues. CDR1 is LNHDA, CDR2 SQIVND, per germline (reference sequence). V trimming: 4 bases; J trimming: 3 bases; junction bases outside the gene matches: 5. The CDR3 DNA follows: TGTGCCAGTAGTAATATACAGGGGCACTATGGCTACACCTTC. Its protein product is CASSNIQGHYGYTF.

The V and J genes are TRBV7-8 and TRBJ2-1; D may be TRBD1 (6 bases). CDR3 length: 15 amino acids. Trimming took 6 bases from V and 0 from J, leaving 12 bases between them. Germline-derived CDR1 and CDR2 are SGHVS and FQNEAQ. The CDR3 DNA reads as TGTGCCAGCAGGCCTCCACAGGGCTCCTACAATGAGCAGTTCTTC. Protein product: CASRPPQGSYNEQFF.

The genes are TRBV6-6 and TRBJ1-5; weak D call: TRBD1 (6 bases). V lost 5 bases to trimming and J lost 7 bases, with 15 bases between them. Germline values: CDR1 MNHNY, CDR2 SVGAGI (reference sequence). This CDR3 comprises 14 residues. CDR3 in DNA: TGTGCCAGCAGTCACGGGGGGGGCGGCCAGCCCCAGCATTTT. This translates into CASSHGGGGQPQHF.

The V gene is TRBV6-1, the J gene TRBJ2-7; D gene unclear. CDR1 is MNHNS and CDR2 is SASEGT in the germline V gene. V shed 2 bases and J shed 0 bases, with 14 bases lying between them. The CDR3 runs 16 residues. CDR3 sequence reads: CASSEIWRAVSYEQYF. In DNA, the CDR3 is TGTGCCAGCAGTGAAATCTGGCGCGCAGTCTCCTACGAGCAGTACTTC.

The chain has TRBV9 and TRBJ2-3; 8 bases map to TRBD2. CDR3 length: 16 residues. CDR1 is SGDLS, CDR2 YYNGEE, per germline. After removal of 4 bases from V and 5 bases from J, the junction contained 12 bases not matched to a gene. The CDR3 bases are TGTGCCAGCAGCCCTGCCTCTAGCGGGCTCCTAGATACGCAGTATTTT. Its translation: CASSPASSGLLDTQYF.

This clone was counted only a few times. The J gene is TRBJ1-2, the V gene TRBV2, with unresolved D. The V gene lost 1 base and the J gene lost 2 bases, with 8 bases spanning the gap. Per germline, CDR1 SNHLY and CDR2 FYNNEI. The CDR3 contains 14 residues. The CDR3 sequence: CASSEEWTNYGYTF. The CDR3 bases are TGTGCCAGCAGTGAAGAATGGACCAACTATGGCTACACCTTC.

The chain recombines TRBV6-1 with TRBJ2-7, with TRBD1 matching over 8 bases. The CDR3 covers 15 residues. V shed 4 bases, J shed 0 bases, and the junction held 5 bases outside the gene matches. Germline V gene lookup returns CDR1 MNHNS and CDR2 SASEGT. The CDR3 is CASSARTGSSYEQYF. CDR3 DNA: TGTGCCAGCAGTGCGAGGACAGGGAGCTCCTACGAGCAGTACTTC.

This clone is a singleton in its sample. The V call is TRBV6-1, the J call TRBJ2-7, with D perhaps matching TRBD1 (6 bases). Trimming removed 10 bases at V and 2 bases at J, with 15 bases between. Germline values: CDR1 MNHNS, CDR2 SASEGT. The CDR3 spans 13 residues. CDR3 region: CATHRETPYEQYF. The CDR3 region has the DNA TGTGCCACCCACAGGGAGACCCCCTACGAGCAGTACTTC.

The CDR3 protein is CAIGGGQSYEQYF. CDR3 DNA: TGTGCCATCGGGGGGGGCCAGTCCTACGAGCAGTACTTC. The chain uses TRBV10-3 and TRBJ2-7; D may be TRBD2 (7 bases). The CDR3 has 13 residues. Trimming shortened V by 8 bases and J by 1 base, and 12 bases separated the two germline ends. Looked up from germline, CDR1 is ENHRY and CDR2 is SYGVKD.

The chain employs TRBV7-6 and TRBJ1-3, with D uncertain. From germline, CDR1 is SGHVS and CDR2 FNYEAQ. V dropped 1 base and J dropped 7 bases, with 8 bases sitting between them. The CDR3 spans 13 residues. This chain's CDR3 is CASSLVGKNTIYF. In nucleotides, the CDR3 is TGTGCCAGCAGCTTAGTAGGCAAGAACACCATATATTTT.

As concerns this clone: An end of the junction differs from the germline gene, which may be a read error. This chain links TRBV5-4 with TRBJ1-2; 7 bases fit TRBD1. The V gene's germline CDR1 is SGHNT and CDR2 YYREEE (reference sequence). This CDR3 spans 12 amino acids. This CDR3 is CASSWGADRVVF. The CDR3 DNA reads as TGTGCCAGCAGCTGGGGGGCCGACAGGGTGGTCTTC.

The table lists this clone with a count of one. The chain employs TRBV2 and TRBJ2-1; 8 nucleotides line up with TRBD1. V lost 6 bases, J lost 8 bases, and 12 bases stayed unmatched. CDR1 is SNHLY, CDR2 FYNNEI, per germline. The CDR3 sequence is 15 residues long. CDR3 nucleotide sequence: TGTGCCAGCAGGGCGGACAGGGTGGGTAGCCATGAGCAGTTCTTC. It translates to CASRADRVGSHEQFF.

The chain joins TRBV2 to TRBJ2-1; D uncertain. This CDR3 is 13 amino acids long. Germline V lookup: CDR1 SNHLY, CDR2 FYNNEI. Trimming cost V 8 bases and J 4 bases, with 12 bases left between them. CDR3 nucleotides: TGTGCCAGCTCCAGCGAGACATACAATGAGCAGTTCTTC. Translation: CASSSETYNEQFF.

V gene TRBV28 combines with J gene TRBJ2-7; a possible D gene is TRBD1 (6 bases). The germline CDR1 and CDR2 sequences are MDHEN and SYDVKM. This CDR3 is 15 amino acids long. V was pared by 3 bases and J by 1 base, with 13 bases between. CDR3 nucleotides: TGTGCCAGCAGTTTGCCGACAGGACTGTCCTACGAGCAGTACTTC. Its protein product is CASSLPTGLSYEQYF.

The chain joins TRBV5-8 to TRBJ2-7; D is ambiguous. CDR1 is SGHTS and CDR2 is YDEGEE in the germline V gene. CDR3 size: 14 residues. V lost 4 bases and J lost 2, with 13 bases in between. The CDR3 DNA sequence: TGTGCCAGCAGCCCCCGGAAGAGTACCTACGAGCAGTACTTC. Translation gives CASSPRKSTYEQYF.

This clone was observed a handful of times. The chain joins TRBV4-2 to TRBJ1-1; no reliable D call. The CDR3 totals 16 residues. The V gene lost 1 base and the J gene lost 5 bases, with 17 bases spanning the gap. Germline V gene lookup returns CDR1 LGHNA and CDR2 YNFKEQ. CDR3 protein: CASSQGGRRSVTEAFF. As DNA, the CDR3 is TGTGCCAGCAGCCAAGGAGGCCGGAGGTCTGTAACTGAAGCTTTCTTT.

The rearrangement links TRBV19 to TRBJ2-5, with D possibly matching TRBD2 (6 bases). The CDR3 loop spans 13 amino acids. Per the germline V gene, CDR1 is LNHDA and CDR2 is SQIVND (reference sequence). Trimming took 5 bases from V and 5 from J, leaving 12 bases between them. This CDR3 is CASSSLAPETQYF. The DNA for the CDR3 is TGTGCCAGTAGTTCACTAGCTCCGGAGACCCAGTACTTC.

The V and J genes are TRBV18 and TRBJ1-4; 9 nucleotides agree with TRBD1. J lost 3 bases, V lost 3 bases, and 8 bases had no gene match. Germline loops: CDR1 KGHSH, CDR2 LQKENI. This CDR3 has 17 amino acids. The CDR3 spells CASSPRTGADSNEKLFF. CDR3 coding DNA: TGTGCCAGCTCACCCCGGACAGGGGCGGACTCTAATGAAAAACTGTTTTTT.

This clone appeared once. The chain uses TRBV10-2 and TRBJ1-2; 7 bases map to TRBD1. The CDR3 is 12 amino acids. In germline, CDR1 is WSHSY, CDR2 SAAADI. V was clipped by 10 bases and J by 2 bases; unmatched bases: 4. The DNA for the CDR3 is TGCGCCATCTCGGACAGGAACTATGGCTACACCTTC. Translating it yields CAISDRNYGYTF.